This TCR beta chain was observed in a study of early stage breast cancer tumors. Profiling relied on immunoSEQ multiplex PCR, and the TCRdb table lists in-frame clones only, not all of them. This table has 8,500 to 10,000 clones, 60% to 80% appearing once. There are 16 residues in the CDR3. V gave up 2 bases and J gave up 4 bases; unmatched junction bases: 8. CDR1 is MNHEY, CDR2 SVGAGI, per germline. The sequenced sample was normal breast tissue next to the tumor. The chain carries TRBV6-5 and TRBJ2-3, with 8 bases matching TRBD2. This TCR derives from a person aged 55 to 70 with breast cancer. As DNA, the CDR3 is TGTGCCAGCAGTTACCTCAGCGGGAGAGGCTCAGATACGCAGTATTTT. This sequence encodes CASSYLSGRGSDTQYF.